These 28 T cell receptor beta chains were sequenced from one sample in a study of spatial heterogeneity in lung cancer. Indicated time point: blood at routine non-recurrence follow-up after resection. TCRdb ran MiXCR on the 5' RACE reads and lists one entry per CDR3 protein. The data show 100,000 to 120,000 distinct CDR3 sequences, with under 14% seen just once and roughly a quarter held by the top ten. The starting material was PBMCs, obtained at follow-up. Receptors originate from a female donor with early-stage non-small cell lung cancer.

V is TRBV7-9 and J is TRBJ2-7; D tentatively reads TRBD1 or TRBD2 (6 bases each). The CDR3 has 15 amino acids. V gave up 6 bases and J gave up 4 bases, with 19 bases separating them. Germline V gene lookup returns CDR1 SEHNR and CDR2 FQNEAQ (reference sequence). CDR3 bases: TGTGCCAGCAGTACGGGGGACACTAAAGTTTACGAGCAGTACTTC. As protein: CASSTGDTKVYEQYF.

The chain links TRBV6-5 to TRBJ2-1; 8 positions match TRBD1. The CDR3 length is 15 residues. J lost 3 bases, V lost 6 bases, and 7 bases had no gene match. Germline V gene sequence: CDR1 MNHEY, CDR2 SVGAGI. The CDR3 DNA reads TGTGCCAGCAGCGCCGACAGGGGCTACTACAATGAGCAGTTCTTC. Protein sequence: CASSADRGYYNEQFF.

A few counts support this clonotype. The chain couples TRBV5-1 to TRBJ2-1; possible D gene TRBD2, 5 bases. CDR1 SGHRS and CDR2 YFSETQ come from the germline V gene. This CDR3 region has 15 residues. V dropped 0 bases and J dropped 3 bases, with 10 bases sitting between them. CDR3 in DNA: TGCGCCAGCAGCTTGGACGGGGAGAACTACAATGAGCAGTTCTTC. Its translation is CASSLDGENYNEQFF.

A few counts support this clonotype. V usage is TRBV7-9 and J usage is TRBJ1-2, with unresolved D. Trimming left V 1 base short and J 0 bases short, with 6 bases between. CDR3 size: 14 residues. In germline, CDR1 is SEHNR, CDR2 FQNEAQ (reference sequence). CDR3 bases: TGTGCCAGCAGCTTAGTATCAGCTAACTATGGCTACACCTTC. Its protein is CASSLVSANYGYTF. The entire variable domain, with the rest obtained from reference TRBV7-9 and TRBJ1-2, is as follows: DTGVSQNPRHKITKRGQNVTFRCDPISEHNRLYWYRQTLGQGPEFLTYFQNEAQLEKSRLLSDRFSAERPKGSFSTLEIQRTEQGDSAMYLCASSLVSANYGYTFGSGTRLTVV.

The chain carries TRBV6-1 and TRBJ1-5, with D maybe TRBD1 (6 bases). Deletions cut 10 bases from V and 6 bases from J, with 13 bases between. Germline values: CDR1 MNHNS, CDR2 SASEGT. The CDR3 is 12 residues long. The CDR3 region is CATAGEAQPQHF. The CDR3 nucleotides read TGTGCCACCGCAGGGGAGGCTCAGCCCCAGCATTTT.

V and J are TRBV10-3 and TRBJ2-1; D ambiguous. Germline lookup yields CDR1 ENHRY and CDR2 SYGVKD. The CDR3 is 16 amino acids. With 0 bases removed from V and 4 bases from J, the gap between germline ends came to 13 bases. The CDR3: CAISESAPSIYNEQFF. CDR3 DNA: TGTGCCATCAGTGAGTCTGCCCCGTCGATATACAATGAGCAGTTCTTC.

This rearrangement joins TRBV11-2 to TRBJ1-1; no reliable D call. The ends were cut back, 1 base at V and 0 bases at J, with 15 bases in the middle. CDR3 length: 17 residues. The V gene's germline CDR1 is SGHAT and CDR2 FQNNGV. For the CDR3, the DNA is TGTGCCAGCAGCTTAGCCCGAGTGAGCGCCATGAACACTGAAGCTTTCTTT. Translation: CASSLARVSAMNTEAFF.

The chain combines TRBV20-1 with TRBJ2-3; D remains unclear. Per the germline V gene, CDR1 is DFQATT and CDR2 is SNEGSKA (reference sequence). The CDR3 totals 12 residues. V dropped 6 bases and J dropped 6 bases, with 13 bases sitting between them. DNA for the CDR3: TGCAGTGCCCCAAACCCTATGGATACGCAGTATTTT. Translating it yields CSAPNPMDTQYF.

The chain links TRBV10-2 to TRBJ2-2; 10 nucleotides agree with TRBD2. The length of the CDR3 is 16 residues. Losses at the gene ends were 0 bases for V and 4 bases for J; bases not matched to a gene: 2. CDR1 WSHSY and CDR2 SAAADI come from the germline V gene. This CDR3 reads CASSESRLAGTGELFF. Written as DNA, the CDR3 is TGCGCCAGCAGTGAGTCGAGACTAGCGGGCACCGGGGAGCTGTTTTTT.

The CDR3, as DNA: TGTGCCAGCAGCCAAAATCAGGGAAATCAGCCCCAGCATTTT. Translation gives CASSQNQGNQPQHF. The chain employs TRBV3-1 and TRBJ1-5; weak D call: TRBD1 (5 bases). The V and J ends lost 2 bases and 4 bases respectively, with 9 bases between them. The CDR3 extends over 14 amino acids. The germline V gene encodes CDR1 LGHDT and CDR2 YNNKEL (reference sequence). Based on the CDR3 plus reference TRBV3-1 and TRBJ1-5, the full variable domain is DTAVSQTPKYLVTQMGNDKSIKCEQNLGHDTMYWYKQDSKKFLKIMFSYNNKELIINETVPNRFSPKSPDKAHLNLHINSLELGDSAVYFCASSQNQGNQPQHFGDGTRLSIL.

This clonotype was found a few times. J is TRBJ1-4 and V is TRBV20-1; no reliable D call. This CDR3 is 13 amino acids long. Germline V gene data show CDR1 as DFQATT and CDR2 as SNEGSKA (reference sequence). V was pared by 3 bases and J by 8 bases, with 13 bases between. The CDR3 DNA is TGCAGTGCTAGGCGGGGTACGAAGGAAAAACTGTTTTTT. It is translated as CSARRGTKEKLFF.

The chain links TRBV5-1 to TRBJ1-5; D perhaps matches TRBD1 (5 bases). Germline V CDR1 and CDR2: SGHRS, YFSETQ. The CDR3 is 17 amino acids. Trimming took 0 bases from V and 4 from J, leaving 17 bases between them. As DNA, the CDR3 is TGCGCCAGCAGCTTGGATCCGCCAGCAGGGAGTAATCAGCCCCAGCATTTT. It is translated as CASSLDPPAGSNQPQHF.

This clonotype has a count of ten or more. The chain joins TRBV29-1 to TRBJ2-5, with TRBD2 as a possible D gene (6 bases). Germline CDR1 is SQVTM and CDR2 is ANQGSEA. Trimming cost V 7 bases and J 5 bases, with 17 bases left between them. This CDR3 is 13 amino acids long. The CDR3 sequence: CSALRDSWETQYF. The CDR3 nucleotides are TGCAGCGCGCTCCGGGACTCATGGGAGACCCAGTACTTC.

This clonotype was counted a few times. This chain uses TRBV20-1 with TRBJ2-7; 12 positions agree with TRBD2. The germline V gene has CDR1 DFQATT and CDR2 SNEGSKA (reference sequence). J lost 0 bases, V lost 6 bases, and 9 bases had no gene match. The CDR3 loop spans 16 amino acids. This CDR3 reads CSAETSGSTYSYEQYF. CDR3 DNA: TGCAGTGCCGAGACTAGCGGGAGTACTTACTCCTACGAGCAGTACTTC.

This clonotype showed up many times. The V gene is TRBV3-1, the J gene TRBJ2-1; 8 bases are shared with TRBD2. With V trimmed by 1 base and J by 2 bases, 1 base remained unmatched. The CDR3 extends over 15 amino acids. Germline CDR1 and CDR2: LGHDT and YNNKEL (reference sequence). CDR3 coding DNA: TGTGCCAGCAGCCAAGCACTAGCGGCCTACAATGAGCAGTTCTTC. Its protein is CASSQALAAYNEQFF.

This clonotype was counted between two and nine times. The V gene is TRBV5-1, the J gene TRBJ1-5; D is unclear. The CDR3 consists of 14 residues. V dropped 1 base and J dropped 0 bases, with 5 bases sitting between them. Germline CDR1 and CDR2: SGHRS and YFSETQ. The CDR3 spells CASSLWGSNQPQHF. CDR3 bases: TGCGCCAGCAGCTTGTGGGGTAGCAATCAGCCCCAGCATTTT.

This chain connects TRBV7-6 to TRBJ2-5; 7 bases are shared with TRBD1. Germline loops: CDR1 SGHVS, CDR2 FNYEAQ. J was trimmed by 2 bases and V by 5 bases; bases with no gene match: 5. This CDR3 has 14 amino acids. The CDR3: CASSLSGQQETQYF. As DNA, the CDR3 is TGTGCCAGCAGCCTTTCGGGACAGCAAGAGACCCAGTACTTC.

The chain uses TRBV15 and TRBJ2-1; 14 bases fit TRBD2. The length of the CDR3 is 17 residues. Germline CDR1 reads LNHNV; CDR2 reads YYDKDF (reference sequence). The V and J ends lost 1 base and 9 bases, in that order; junction bases with no gene match: 8. CDR3 bases: TGTGCCACCAGCAGAGGCGGAATGACTAGCGGGAGGGGTGAGCAGTTCTTC. Its protein is CATSRGGMTSGRGEQFF.

This clonotype was counted only a few times. The gene calls are TRBV24-1 and TRBJ2-3, with D perhaps TRBD1 (5 bases). This CDR3 contains 15 residues. The germline gives CDR1 KGHDR, CDR2 SFDVKD. Trimming took off 1 base at V and 2 bases at J, with 9 bases between the two ends. The CDR3 loop reads CATSDFGRDTDTQYF. In DNA, the CDR3 is TGTGCCACCAGTGATTTCGGCAGGGACACAGATACGCAGTATTTT.

This clonotype was recorded many times. The chain combines TRBV28 with TRBJ1-1; 7 nucleotides line up with TRBD1. The CDR3 is 15 amino acids. Germline assignment: CDR1 MDHEN and CDR2 SYDVKM. The trim removed 5 bases at V and 0 bases at J, leaving 6 bases unmatched. As DNA, the CDR3 is TGTGCCAGCAGTGGCTCACAGGGGTTGAACACTGAAGCTTTCTTT. As protein: CASSGSQGLNTEAFF.

The CDR3 is CAISADVYNQPQHF. The CDR3 DNA follows: TGTGCCATCAGCGCGGACGTTTACAATCAGCCCCAGCATTTT. The chain is built from TRBV10-3 and TRBJ1-5; D gene unclear. The CDR3 is 14 amino acids. V was pared by 6 bases and J by 3 bases, with 12 bases between. Germline lookup yields CDR1 ENHRY and CDR2 SYGVKD.

V gene TRBV7-2 combines with J gene TRBJ1-2; the D is unclear. Between the trimmed V and J ends, which lost 2 bases and 4 bases, there was a span of 11 bases. The V gene's germline CDR1 is SGHTA and CDR2 FQGNSA. CDR3 length: 14 amino acids. This CDR3 is CASSLSPGSYGYTF. DNA for the CDR3: TGTGCCAGCAGCTTAAGCCCCGGTTCCTATGGCTACACCTTC.

The genes are TRBV12-3 or TRBV12-4 and TRBJ1-1; D perhaps matches TRBD1 (5 bases). The ends were cut back, 6 bases at V and 3 bases at J, with 17 bases in the middle. This CDR3 is built from 15 residues. The CDR3 DNA reads as TGTGCCAGCAGGGCCCGGTTAGGAGGGGACACTGAAGCTTTCTTT. Amino acid sequence: CASRARLGGDTEAFF.

This clonotype showed up just a few times. The rearrangement links TRBV2 to TRBJ1-2, with 8 bases that match TRBD1. The J segment lost 4 bases and the V segment lost 6 bases, leaving 10 bases of the junction unmatched. CDR3 length: 15 residues. Germline V gene sequence: CDR1 SNHLY, CDR2 FYNNEI. The CDR3, as DNA: TGTGCCAGCAGAGCTGGACAGGGAGGAGCCTATGGCTACACCTTC. Protein: CASRAGQGGAYGYTF.

This clonotype was picked up a small number of times. The chain employs TRBV6-2 or TRBV6-3 and TRBJ2-1; D uncertain. The germline V gene has CDR1 MNHEY and CDR2 SVGEGT. The CDR3 loop spans 14 amino acids. The V and J ends lost 4 bases and 7 bases respectively, with 14 bases between them. CDR3 loop: CASSFFAGDNEQFF. The DNA of the CDR3 is TGTGCCAGCAGTTTCTTCGCCGGCGATAATGAGCAGTTCTTC.

In its sample, this clonotype was seen many times. The rearrangement uses TRBV6-5 and TRBJ2-1; no reliable D call. In germline, CDR1 is MNHEY, CDR2 SVGAGI. V gave up 2 bases and J gave up 4 bases, with 15 bases separating them. This CDR3 is 16 amino acids long. CDR3 loop: CASSYGWVAGYNEQFF. The CDR3 DNA reads as TGTGCCAGCAGTTACGGCTGGGTTGCTGGTTACAATGAGCAGTTCTTC.

Concerning this clonotype itself: A much bigger clone sits one base away, suggesting this may be a read error. V usage is TRBV3-1 and J usage is TRBJ2-6; either TRBD1 or TRBD2 may supply D (5 bases each). This CDR3 contains 17 residues. The germline V gene encodes CDR1 LGHDT and CDR2 YNNKEL (reference sequence). The CDR3 coding sequence is TGTGCCAGCAGCCAAGATCAGCCAGGGTACGGGGCCAACGTCCTGATTTTC. Translating gives CASSQDQPGYGANVLIF.

This clonotype was observed a few times. This chain links TRBV2 with TRBJ2-1; a possible D gene is TRBD1 (6 bases). The germline V gene encodes CDR1 SNHLY and CDR2 FYNNEI. The CDR3 consists of 14 residues. V gave up 6 bases and J gave up 1 base, with 10 bases separating them. This chain's CDR3 is CASRGQISYNEQFF. In DNA form, the CDR3 reads TGTGCCAGCAGAGGACAGATATCCTACAATGAGCAGTTCTTC.